A selection of T cell receptor beta chains follows, all from one sample in a study of identical twins. Each CDR3 protein is one row after TCRdb ran MiXCR on the 5' RACE reads. The sample has some 790,000 distinct CDR3 sequences, around a sixth seen once. These data were also filed under a second study, of T cells expressing NK-cell markers.

Specimen: PBMCs. These receptors were collected from a woman aged 18-29 years in good health. Both conserved end residues are part of each CDR3. A D gene is named only where the DNA matches it firmly. Only some rows state a clone size, as once, few, many or a class for expanded clones.

CDR3	DNA	D	V	J	size
CASSLWTSAAGELFF	TGTGCCAGCAGCCTGTGGACTAGCGCGGCCGGGGAGCTGTTTTTT	TRBD2	TRBV13	TRBJ2-2	-
CASSVQSRGGAEAFF	TGTGCCAGCAGTGTCCAATCCCGGGGAGGCGCTGAAGCTTTCTTT	-	TRBV6-5	TRBJ1-1	-
CASSPGRNPDTQYF	TGCGCCAGCAGCCCCGGGAGGAACCCAGATACGCAGTATTTT	TRBD2	TRBV5-1	TRBJ2-3	few
CASSPMSGGTEAFF	TGTGCCAGCTCACCAATGAGCGGAGGCACTGAAGCTTTCTTT	-	TRBV18	TRBJ1-1	-
CASRRRGGANTGELFF	TGCGCCAGCAGGAGGCGCGGGGGCGCGAACACCGGGGAGCTGTTTTTT	-	TRBV5-1	TRBJ2-2	few
CASSARTGRAEQYF	TGTGCCAGCAGCGCCCGGACAGGAAGGGCCGAGCAGTACTTC	TRBD1	TRBV7-2	TRBJ2-7	-
CASSFPRRLGVTSTDTQYF	TGTGCCAGCAGTTTCCCGAGGAGGCTTGGAGTTACTAGCACAGATACGCAGTATTTT	-	TRBV6-2/TRBV6-3	TRBJ2-3	-
CAISEVSASSYEQYF	TGTGCCATCAGTGAGGTGTCGGCGAGCTCCTACGAGCAGTACTTC	-	TRBV10-3	TRBJ2-7	-
CAGFYLTVVGPLHF	TGTGCCGGATTCTACTTGACGGTTGTGGGTCCCCTCCACTTT	-	TRBV6-1	TRBJ1-6	few
CASSLGTSGVPDTQYF	TGTGCCAGCAGCCTAGGGACTAGCGGGGTTCCAGATACGCAGTATTTT	TRBD2	TRBV5-4	TRBJ2-3	-
CSVDSGSSYNEQFF	TGCAGCGTTGATAGCGGGAGCTCCTACAATGAGCAGTTCTTC	TRBD2	TRBV29-1	TRBJ2-1	many
CASSSDPLNEQFF	TGTGCCAGCAGCTCGGACCCCTTGAATGAGCAGTTCTTC	-	TRBV7-9	TRBJ2-1	few
CASSFQISYEQYF	TGTGCCAGCAGTTTCCAGATATCCTACGAGCAGTACTTC	-	TRBV12-3/TRBV12-4	TRBJ2-7	many
CASSTADSKSADTQYF	TGCGCCAGCAGCACGGCGGACAGTAAGTCGGCAGATACGCAGTATTTT	-	TRBV5-1	TRBJ2-3	-
CASSSPAGTGATYTEAFF	TGTGCCAGCAGCTCACCAGCCGGGACAGGGGCCACCTACACTGAAGCTTTCTTT	TRBD1	TRBV11-1	TRBJ1-1	few
CTFCFLKGQGSITEAFF	TGTACCTTCTGTTTTTTGAAGGGACAGGGTAGCATCACTGAAGCTTTCTTT	TRBD1	TRBV3-1	TRBJ1-1	-
CASSLEGTRTDTQYF	TGCGCCAGCAGCTTGGAGGGAACTAGAACAGATACGCAGTATTTT	-	TRBV3-1	TRBJ2-3	few
CSVANTGELFF	TGCAGTGTGGCGAACACCGGGGAGCTGTTTTTT	-	TRBV20-1	TRBJ2-2	-
CASSLEGTGVSEAFF	TGCGCCAGCAGCTTGGAAGGGACAGGGGTATCTGAAGCTTTCTTT	TRBD1	TRBV5-1	TRBJ1-1	-
CASSARPGAGTETQYF	TGTGCCAGCAGTGCCCGACCAGGGGCAGGGACAGAGACCCAGTACTTC	-	TRBV25-1	TRBJ2-5	few
CASSDSGGRRNEQFF	TGTGCCAGCAGTGATAGCGGGGGTCGTCGCAATGAGCAGTTCTTC	TRBD2	TRBV2	TRBJ2-1	-
CASSVSSGSIEQFF	TGTGCCAGCAGTGTGTCTAGCGGGAGTATTGAGCAGTTCTTC	TRBD2	TRBV6-4	TRBJ2-1	-
CSVEDLRGVDTQYF	TGCAGCGTTGAAGATCTCAGGGGGGTAGATACGCAGTATTTT	-	TRBV29-1	TRBJ2-3	-
CATSRGGTSGVYEQYF	TGTGCCACCAGCAGAGGGGGGACTAGCGGGGTATACGAGCAGTACTTC	TRBD2	TRBV15	TRBJ2-7	few
CASSYNSVGEQFF	TGTGCCAGCAGCTACAATTCAGTGGGTGAGCAGTTCTTC	-	TRBV12-3/TRBV12-4	TRBJ2-1	few
CASSPSPGVKRNSPLHF	TGTGCCAGCAGTCCGAGCCCGGGAGTTAAACGGAATTCACCCCTCCACTTT	-	TRBV12-3/TRBV12-4	TRBJ1-6	-
CASSQRDRGVSYNEQFF	TGTGCCAGCAGCCAAAGGGACAGGGGTGTGTCCTACAATGAGCAGTTCTTC	TRBD1	TRBV3-1	TRBJ2-1	-
CASSPLQETQYF	TGTGCCAGCAGCCCTCTCCAAGAGACCCAGTACTTC	-	TRBV12-3/TRBV12-4	TRBJ2-5	-
CASSLALQGRETQYF	TGTGCCAGCAGCTTAGCGCTGCAGGGCCGCGAGACCCAGTACTTC	-	TRBV7-2	TRBJ2-5	few
CASSGRLESSYNEQFF	TGTGCCAGCAGTGGTCGACTCGAGAGCTCCTACAATGAGCAATTCTTC	-	TRBV28	TRBJ2-1	-
CSARDGISWGTQYF	TGCAGTGCTAGAGATGGAATTAGTTGGGGCACGCAGTATTTT	-	TRBV20-1	TRBJ2-3	few
CASSQEVSSGGLPVYNEQFF	TGTGCCAGCAGCCAAGAAGTATCGAGCGGGGGCCTACCGGTCTACAATGAGCAGTTCTTC	TRBD2	TRBV3-1	TRBJ2-1	once
CASSLEREWWTDTQYF	TGTGCCAGCAGCTTAGAGCGGGAGTGGTGGACAGATACGCAGTATTTT	TRBD2	TRBV7-2	TRBJ2-3	few
CASSSGGSASYEQYF	TGTGCCAGCAGTTCTGGGGGGTCTGCCTCCTACGAGCAGTACTTC	-	TRBV6-2/TRBV6-3	TRBJ2-7	-
CASSSLAGGHYF	TGTGCCAGCAGTTCACTAGCGGGGGGGCACTATTTT	TRBD2	TRBV12-3/TRBV12-4	TRBJ2-3	many
CASGLSPHTPKNYGYTF	TGTGCTAGTGGTTTATCCCCCCATACCCCCAAGAACTATGGCTACACCTTC	-	TRBV12-5	TRBJ1-2	-
CTLRELGGELFF	TGCACCCTACGGGAGTTGGGAGGGGAGCTGTTTTTT	-	TRBV29-1	TRBJ2-2	few
CASSVAASGIYEQYF	TGTGCCAGCAGCGTAGCGGCTAGCGGGATTTACGAGCAGTACTTC	TRBD2	TRBV9	TRBJ2-7	few
CASRSAGAQMGEQFF	TGTGCCAGCAGGTCCGCGGGGGCCCAAATGGGTGAGCAGTTCTTC	-	TRBV7-2	TRBJ2-1	-
CASSPTGDMNTEAFF	TGTGCCAGCAGCCCAACAGGGGATATGAACACTGAAGCTTTCTTT	TRBD1	TRBV12-3/TRBV12-4	TRBJ1-1	few
CASGAVRTGLPDTQYF	TGTGCCAGCGGGGCCGTTAGGACAGGGCTTCCAGATACGCAGTATTTT	TRBD1	TRBV5-6	TRBJ2-3	-
CASSFGPYLSDNEQFF	TGTGCCAGCAGTTTTGGTCCCTATCTGTCCGACAATGAGCAGTTCTTC	-	TRBV9	TRBJ2-1	few
CASSQDSDQPQHF	TGTGCCAGCAGCCAAGATAGCGATCAGCCCCAGCATTTT	-	TRBV3-1	TRBJ1-5	few
CASSLAAGVGSEQYF	TGTGCCAGCAGCTTAGCAGCCGGGGTCGGGTCCGAGCAGTACTTC	-	TRBV7-8	TRBJ2-7	-
CASSFLRDSHTEAFF	TGTGCCAGCAGCTTCCTCCGGGACAGTCACACTGAAGCTTTCTTT	TRBD1	TRBV7-9	TRBJ1-1	-
CASNVDGYGNTIYF	TGTGCCAGCAACGTGGACGGTTATGGAAACACCATATATTTT	-	TRBV12-3/TRBV12-4	TRBJ1-3	few
CASSRGQGPTQYF	TGTGCCAGCAGCCGGGGACAGGGGCCGACCCAGTACTTC	TRBD1	TRBV7-9	TRBJ2-5	-
CASSARLRGLGSNQPQHF	TGTGCCAGCAGTGCCCGTCTTCGGGGGCTCGGTAGCAATCAGCCCCAGCATTTT	-	TRBV3-1	TRBJ1-5	-
CASSSTSPVGDEQFF	TGCGCCAGCAGCTCGACTAGCCCGGTGGGCGATGAGCAGTTCTTC	TRBD2	TRBV5-1	TRBJ2-1	many
CASSLTGANQPQHF	TGTGCCAGCAGCTTGACAGGGGCCAATCAGCCCCAGCATTTT	TRBD1	TRBV5-5	TRBJ1-5	-
CASSSPARRSGEQFF	TGCGCCAGCAGCTCTCCCGCCCGGAGGTCTGGCGAGCAGTTCTTC	-	TRBV4-1	TRBJ2-1	once
CSARDGQEVADTQYF	TGCAGTGCTAGAGATGGACAGGAGGTAGCAGATACGCAGTATTTT	TRBD1	TRBV20-1	TRBJ2-3	few
CASSLRDRLHEQYF	TGTGCCAGCAGCCTCCGGGACAGACTTCACGAGCAGTACTTC	TRBD1	TRBV7-8	TRBJ2-7	few
CAISRGGTGELFF	TGTGCCATCTCCAGGGGGGGCACCGGGGAGCTGTTTTTT	-	TRBV10-3	TRBJ2-2	many
CSATWSGPNTGELFF	TGCAGTGCCACCTGGAGCGGGCCTAACACCGGGGAGCTGTTTTTT	-	TRBV20-1	TRBJ2-2	few